Following are 32 T cell receptor beta chains from one sample sequenced in a study of blood T cell repertoires in COVID-19. Assay: immunoSEQ multiplex PCR; the TCRdb copy retains only in-frame clones and omits some. The sample consists of under 150,000 clones, 88% of them appearing once. The sequencing input was peripheral blood. The receptor source for this set is a man aged 50 to 60 with active or convalescent COVID-19.

This clone was seen only a few times. The DNA for the CDR3 is TGTGCCAGCAGTGAATTTGGGACGGGAGCCTACGAGCAGTACTTC. It yields the protein CASSEFGTGAYEQYF. The chain is built from TRBV25-1 and TRBJ2-7; maybe TRBD2 (6 bases). This CDR3 region has 15 residues. The germline gives CDR1 MGHDK, CDR2 SYGVNS. V lost 1 base and J lost 2, with 12 bases in between.

This clone has a single count. This chain joins TRBV19 and TRBJ1-1; D gene ambiguous. Germline V gene sequence: CDR1 LNHDA, CDR2 SQIVND (reference sequence). With 0 bases removed from V and 0 bases from J, the gap between germline ends came to 8 bases. CDR3 length: 15 residues. The CDR3 bases are TGTGCCAGTAGTATAGAAGCGCGTATGAACACTGAAGCTTTCTTT. Amino acid sequence: CASSIEARMNTEAFF.

As concerns this clone: This sample also contains other DNA sequences that code for the same CDR3. This sequence joins TRBV18 and TRBJ2-3, with unresolved D. The germline V gene has CDR1 KGHSH and CDR2 LQKENI. This CDR3 comprises 14 residues. Trimming removed 0 bases from V and 0 bases from J, with 4 bases in between. DNA for the CDR3: TGTGCCAGCTCACCACCTTCTAGCACAGATACGCAGTATTTT. Its protein is CASSPPSSTDTQYF.

The chain links TRBV6-5 to TRBJ1-2; tentatively, D is TRBD1 (6 bases). The CDR3 sequence is 15 residues long. Trimming took off 0 bases at V and 8 bases at J, with 16 bases between the two ends. Looked up from germline, CDR1 is MNHEY and CDR2 is SVGAGI. The CDR3: CASSYSSRDIRGYTF. DNA for the CDR3: TGTGCCAGCAGTTACTCGTCCCGGGACATACGAGGCTACACCTTC.

DNA for the CDR3: TGTGCCAGCGGGACAGGGGATGGCTACGAGCAGTACTTC. Protein sequence: CASGTGDGYEQYF. The rearrangement links TRBV28 to TRBJ2-7, with 10 bases that match TRBD1. Germline-derived CDR1 and CDR2 are MDHEN and SYDVKM. Trimming removed 8 bases from V and 3 bases from J; junction bases left unmatched: 4. The length of the CDR3 is 13 residues.

This clone has only one observation. V and J are TRBV5-1 and TRBJ1-1, with a weak D call TRBD1 (5 bases). The CDR3 runs to 14 residues. V was trimmed by 5 bases and J by 3 bases, leaving 14 bases between them. Germline V CDR1 and CDR2: SGHRS, YFSETQ. The CDR3 is CASSSGTKDTEAFF. The DNA for the CDR3 is TGCGCCAGCAGTAGCGGGACTAAGGACACTGAAGCTTTCTTT.

The chain employs TRBV5-4 and TRBJ2-1; the match to TRBD2 covers 10 bases. The CDR3 sequence is 15 residues long. Trimming removed 4 bases from V and 8 bases from J; junction bases left unmatched: 9. Germline lookup yields CDR1 SGHNT and CDR2 YYREEE (reference sequence). The CDR3 nucleotides are TGTGCCAGCAGCCGTGGTGCTAGCGGGAGCTATGAGCAGTTCTTC. This encodes CASSRGASGSYEQFF.

The V call is TRBV28, the J call TRBJ2-7; tentative D call: TRBD1 (6 bases). The CDR3 extends over 14 amino acids. From germline, CDR1 is MDHEN and CDR2 SYDVKM. V was cut by 6 bases and J by 3 bases, with 15 bases left in between. The CDR3 DNA follows: TGTGCCAGCAGACCCTCCAGGGGAAACTACGAGCAGTACTTC. This gives the protein CASRPSRGNYEQYF.

The sample holds one count of this clone. This rearrangement joins TRBV10-2 to TRBJ2-7, with 11 bases matching TRBD2. J was trimmed by 3 bases and V by 6 bases; bases with no gene match: 4. The CDR3 sequence is 14 residues long. CDR1 and CDR2 from the germline V gene are WSHSY and SAAADI. CDR3 amino acids: CASRRLAGSYEQYF. In DNA form, the CDR3 reads TGCGCCAGCAGAAGACTAGCGGGAAGCTACGAGCAGTACTTC.

The chain uses TRBV5-1 and TRBJ2-2, with TRBD1 as a possible D gene (6 bases). The CDR3 runs to 13 residues. Germline loops: CDR1 SGHRS, CDR2 YFSETQ. Deletions cut 5 bases from V and 5 bases from J, with 10 bases between. The CDR3 reads CASSWQGTGELFF. Here the CDR3 DNA reads TGCGCCAGCAGTTGGCAGGGGACCGGGGAGCTGTTTTTT.

The chain recombines TRBV5-1 with TRBJ2-3; 8 nucleotides line up with TRBD2. The CDR3 contains 16 residues. With 4 bases clipped from V and 0 bases from J, the junction kept 7 bases outside the gene matches. Germline-derived CDR1 and CDR2 are SGHRS and YFSETQ. The CDR3 loop is CASSPDPSGSTDTQYF. Here the CDR3 DNA reads TGCGCCAGCAGCCCCGACCCTAGCGGGAGCACAGATACGCAGTATTTT.

The chain employs TRBV12-3 or TRBV12-4 and TRBJ2-7; 7 bases line up with TRBD2. The length of the CDR3 is 13 residues. The trim removed 8 bases at V and 2 bases at J, leaving 6 bases unmatched. CDR3 in DNA: TGTGCCAGCGGGGAGGGACGGACCTACGAGCAGTACTTC. It yields the protein CASGEGRTYEQYF.

V and J are TRBV27 and TRBJ2-1, with 11 nucleotides matching TRBD2. The J segment lost 1 base and the V segment lost 5 bases, leaving 4 bases of the junction unmatched. The CDR3 runs 16 residues. CDR1 MNHEY and CDR2 SMNVEV come from the germline V gene (reference sequence). This chain's CDR3 is CASSPRLAGSYNEQFF. The CDR3, as DNA: TGTGCCAGCAGTCCAAGACTAGCGGGATCCTACAATGAGCAGTTCTTC.

This chain links TRBV14 with TRBJ2-1, with 11 bases that match TRBD2. The CDR3 spans 16 residues. CDR1 is SGHDN, CDR2 FVKESK, per germline. V was clipped by 1 base and J by 3 bases; unmatched bases: 2. CDR3 bases: TGTGCCAGCAGCCAAGTGACTAGCGGGATCTACAATGAGCAGTTCTTC. Translating gives CASSQVTSGIYNEQFF.

The CDR3 nucleotides are TGTGCCACCAGTCGCGGCGGTAGCTCCTACGAGCAGTACTTC. It encodes CATSRGGSSYEQYF. J is TRBJ2-7 and V is TRBV24-1; unclear D gene. The germline gives CDR1 KGHDR, CDR2 SFDVKD. The ends were cut back, 6 bases at V and 0 bases at J, with 11 bases in the middle. The CDR3 covers 14 residues.

CDR3 sequence reads: CASSLGGATPPKNIQYF. The CDR3 DNA sequence: TGTGCCAGCAGCTTAGGTGGAGCAACCCCTCCCAAAAACATTCAGTACTTC. The V gene is TRBV7-2, the J gene TRBJ2-4; D unclear. The V end lost 1 base, the J end lost 2 bases, and 15 bases lay between the germline ends. This CDR3 spans 17 amino acids. In germline, CDR1 is SGHTA, CDR2 FQGNSA.

The chain employs TRBV29-1 and TRBJ2-7; 9 nucleotides match TRBD2. The trim removed 4 bases at V and 2 bases at J, leaving 3 bases unmatched. The CDR3 contains 13 residues. Germline CDR1 reads SQVTM; CDR2 reads ANQGSEA. CDR3 protein: CSVGGLATYEQYF. CDR3 sequence (DNA): TGCAGCGTTGGTGGACTAGCGACCTACGAGCAGTACTTC.

The chain uses TRBV12-3 or TRBV12-4 and TRBJ1-2, with D unresolved. The CDR3 sequence is 13 residues long. Trimming took 5 bases from V and 2 from J, leaving 9 bases between them. The CDR3 nucleotides read TGTGCCAGCAGTACTGGTTCCAACTATGGCTACACCTTC. Protein sequence: CASSTGSNYGYTF.

The rearrangement joins TRBV18 to TRBJ2-2, with D possibly matching TRBD2 (5 bases). This CDR3 spans 15 amino acids. Germline CDR1 and CDR2: KGHSH and LQKENI. Trimming shortened V by 3 bases and J by 7 bases, and 15 bases separated the two germline ends. CDR3 sequence (DNA): TGTGCCAGCTCACCTCGCACGGGGAAAGGCGGGGAGCTGTTTTTT. Protein sequence: CASSPRTGKGGELFF.

The rearrangement joins TRBV28 to TRBJ2-3, with 10 bases that match TRBD2. V trimming: 7 bases; J trimming: 0 bases; junction bases outside the gene matches: 10. Germline CDR1 and CDR2: MDHEN and SYDVKM. CDR3 length: 17 amino acids. CDR3 region: CASTNVGTSESTDTQYF. In DNA form, the CDR3 reads TGTGCCAGCACCAACGTGGGGACTAGCGAGAGCACAGATACGCAGTATTTT.

This chain connects TRBV6-5 to TRBJ1-2, with 11 nucleotides matching TRBD1. This CDR3 is built from 13 residues. The trim removed 10 bases at V and 4 bases at J, leaving 5 bases unmatched. The germline V gene has CDR1 MNHEY and CDR2 SVGAGI. CDR3 residues: CATRDRGGYGYTF. In nucleotides, the CDR3 is TGTGCCACCCGGGACAGGGGGGGCTATGGCTACACCTTC.

V and J are TRBV10-2 and TRBJ2-3; D perhaps matches TRBD1 (5 bases). CDR1 is WSHSY and CDR2 is SAAADI in the germline V gene. The CDR3 is made up of 16 amino acids. Between the trimmed V and J ends, which lost 0 bases and 0 bases, there was a span of 10 bases. CDR3 in amino acids: CASSESRTWSTDTQYF. The DNA for the CDR3 is TGCGCCAGCAGTGAGTCCAGGACATGGAGCACAGATACGCAGTATTTT.

This rearrangement joins TRBV5-1 to TRBJ2-6; TRBD1 agrees at 9 bases. V was clipped by 0 bases and J by 3 bases; unmatched bases: 4. Germline V lookup: CDR1 SGHRS, CDR2 YFSETQ. This CDR3 spans 17 amino acids. CDR3 in DNA: TGCGCCAGCAGCTTGGGGACAGGGGAATATGGGGCCAACGTCCTGACTTTC. Protein sequence: CASSLGTGEYGANVLTF.

V is TRBV18 and J is TRBJ1-1; D is possibly TRBD1 (6 bases). There are 13 residues in the CDR3. Trimming cost V 3 bases and J 3 bases, with 8 bases left between them. CDR1 and CDR2 (germline): KGHSH, LQKENI. The CDR3 nucleotides are TGTGCCAGCTCACCCGGACAGCACACTGAAGCTTTCTTT. Its translation: CASSPGQHTEAFF.

The CDR3: CASSEATGFIYEQYF. CDR3 coding DNA: TGTGCCAGCAGTGAAGCTACAGGGTTTATTTACGAGCAGTACTTC. V and J are TRBV6-1 and TRBJ2-7, with D possibly TRBD1 on 6 matching bases. The length of the CDR3 is 15 residues. Germline CDR1 reads MNHNS; CDR2 reads SASEGT. With 0 bases removed from V and 4 bases from J, the gap between germline ends came to 13 bases.

The DNA of the CDR3 is TGCGCCAGCAGCCTAGCGGGAGGGCCCTATGAGCAGTTCTTC. As protein: CASSLAGGPYEQFF. This chain connects TRBV4-1 to TRBJ2-1; 11 bases map to TRBD2. J lost 8 bases, V lost 4 bases, and 4 bases had no gene match. Germline V CDR1 and CDR2: MGHRA, YSYEKL. The CDR3 is 14 amino acids.

The chain is built from TRBV28 and TRBJ2-2, with 13 bases lining up with TRBD2. The CDR3 covers 15 residues. The germline CDR1 and CDR2 sequences are MDHEN and SYDVKM. The V segment lost 7 bases and the J segment 6 bases; nucleotides outside the gene matches: 5. The CDR3 loop reads CASTTSGRSPGELFF. CDR3 bases: TGTGCCAGCACGACTAGCGGGAGGTCCCCCGGGGAGCTGTTTTTT.

The chain uses TRBV5-1 and TRBJ2-1; D might be TRBD2 (5 bases). This CDR3 has 16 amino acids. Per the germline V gene, CDR1 is SGHRS and CDR2 is YFSETQ. Trimming took off 0 bases at V and 8 bases at J, with 18 bases between the two ends. In DNA form, the CDR3 reads TGCGCCAGCAGCTTGGCTGGCGGGTTCGCAGGCGATGAGCAGTTCTTC. Its protein is CASSLAGGFAGDEQFF.

This clone was picked up one time. The DNA of the CDR3 is TGTGCCAGCAGTTGGAGACAGTCAGGTTCACCCCTCCACTTT. As protein: CASSWRQSGSPLHF. The J gene is TRBJ1-6, the V gene TRBV6-5, with D perhaps TRBD1 (5 bases). The CDR3 has 14 amino acids. Between the trimmed V and J ends, which lost 4 bases and 9 bases, there was a span of 13 bases. Germline CDR1 is MNHEY and CDR2 is SVGAGI.

This chain connects TRBV9 to TRBJ2-2, with D tentatively TRBD2 (5 bases). The V end was cut by 4 bases, the J end by 2 bases, with 18 bases between. The germline V gene encodes CDR1 SGDLS and CDR2 YYNGEE. This CDR3 is built from 17 residues. Here the CDR3 reads CASSPTSRGLNTGELFF. The CDR3 nucleotides are TGTGCCAGCAGCCCAACCTCGCGCGGACTTAACACCGGGGAGCTGTTTTTT.

The CDR3 region is CASSKAIANTGELFF. CDR3 coding DNA: TGTGCCAGCAGTAAAGCTATCGCGAACACCGGGGAGCTGTTTTTT. The chain uses TRBV6-6 and TRBJ2-2; D not resolved. V was shortened by 5 bases and J by 0 bases, with 10 bases between the two germline ends. The CDR3 extends over 15 amino acids. Germline V gene sequence: CDR1 MNHNY, CDR2 SVGAGI (reference sequence).

The V call is TRBV28, the J call TRBJ1-2, with D hard to call. Germline assignment: CDR1 MDHEN and CDR2 SYDVKM. The V gene lost 6 bases and the J gene lost 7 bases, with 21 bases spanning the gap. The CDR3 is 15 residues long. The CDR3 DNA is TGTGCCAGCAGACTTCGGGAATGGTATGGTGGTGGCTACACCTTC. Translation gives CASRLREWYGGGYTF.